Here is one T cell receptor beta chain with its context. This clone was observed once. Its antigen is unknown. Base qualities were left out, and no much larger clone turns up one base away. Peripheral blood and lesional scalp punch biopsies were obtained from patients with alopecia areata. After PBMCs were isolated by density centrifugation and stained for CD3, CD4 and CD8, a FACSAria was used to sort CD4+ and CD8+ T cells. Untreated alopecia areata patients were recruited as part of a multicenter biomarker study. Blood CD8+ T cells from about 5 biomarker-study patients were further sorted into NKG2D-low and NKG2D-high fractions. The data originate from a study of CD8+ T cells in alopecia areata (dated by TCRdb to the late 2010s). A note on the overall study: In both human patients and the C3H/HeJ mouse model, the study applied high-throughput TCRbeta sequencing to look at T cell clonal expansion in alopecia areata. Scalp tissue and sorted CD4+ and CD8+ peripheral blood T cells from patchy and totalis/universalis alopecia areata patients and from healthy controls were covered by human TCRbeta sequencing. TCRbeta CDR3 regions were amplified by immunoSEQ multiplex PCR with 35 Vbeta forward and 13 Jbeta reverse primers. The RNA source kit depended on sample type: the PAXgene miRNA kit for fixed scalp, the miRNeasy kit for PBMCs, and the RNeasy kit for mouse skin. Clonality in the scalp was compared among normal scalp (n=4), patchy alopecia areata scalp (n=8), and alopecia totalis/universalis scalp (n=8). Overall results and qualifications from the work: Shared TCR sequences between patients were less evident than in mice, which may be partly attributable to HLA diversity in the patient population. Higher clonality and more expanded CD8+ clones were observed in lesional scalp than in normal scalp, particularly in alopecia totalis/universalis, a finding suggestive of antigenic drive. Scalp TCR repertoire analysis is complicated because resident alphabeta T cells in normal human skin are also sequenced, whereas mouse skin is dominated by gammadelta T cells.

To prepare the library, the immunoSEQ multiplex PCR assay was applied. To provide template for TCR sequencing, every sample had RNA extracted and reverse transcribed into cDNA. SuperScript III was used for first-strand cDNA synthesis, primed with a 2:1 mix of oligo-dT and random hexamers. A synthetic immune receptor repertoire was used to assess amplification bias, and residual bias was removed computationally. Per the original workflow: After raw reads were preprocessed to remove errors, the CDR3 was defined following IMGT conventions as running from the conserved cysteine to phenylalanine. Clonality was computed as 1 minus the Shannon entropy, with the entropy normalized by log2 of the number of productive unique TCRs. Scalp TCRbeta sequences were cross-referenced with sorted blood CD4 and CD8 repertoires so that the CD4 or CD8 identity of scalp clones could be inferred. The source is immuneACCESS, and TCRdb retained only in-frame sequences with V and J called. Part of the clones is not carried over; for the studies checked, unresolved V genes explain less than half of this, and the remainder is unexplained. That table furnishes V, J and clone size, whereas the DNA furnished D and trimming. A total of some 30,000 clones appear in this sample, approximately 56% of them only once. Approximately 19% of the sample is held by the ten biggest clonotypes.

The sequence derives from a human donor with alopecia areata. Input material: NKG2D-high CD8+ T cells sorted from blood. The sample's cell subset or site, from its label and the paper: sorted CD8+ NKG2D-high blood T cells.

The CDR3 reads CASIRGFEQYF. DNA sequence: TGTGCCAGCATCAGGGGGTTCGAGCAGTACTTC. The V and J genes are TRBV7-9 and TRBJ2-7; TRBD1 fits 7 bases in the junction. V is trimmed back by 7 bases and J by 6 bases, and the junction contains 3 bases that no gene match accounts for. Taken from cysteine to phenylalanine, the CDR3 has 11 residues. The kept DNA is CDR3 alone, 33 bases in frame from the first base. Via the germline V gene (reference sequence), CDR1 is SEHNR and CDR2 FQNEAQ.